Listed below are T cell receptor beta chains from one sample, sequenced in a study of beta chain features in type 1 diabetes. TCRdb keeps only in-frame clones here, not all; method: immunoSEQ multiplex PCR. The data show some 250,000 clones, 27% seen once. Sequenced sample: central memory CD4+ T cells from blood. The origin of the receptors is a man aged 25-45 years in good health. CDR3s include the opening cysteine and the closing phenylalanine or tryptophan.

cdr3_aa	v_call	j_call
CAWSVRQGAGETQYF	TRBV30	TRBJ2-5
CASSSPLRGSYSPLHF	TRBV27	TRBJ1-6
CAWRRPGGPEAFF	TRBV30	TRBJ1-1
CAWSGGGAGTDTQYF	TRBV30	TRBJ2-3
CASSPQPTEGVDGYTF	TRBV18	TRBJ1-2
CSERTSGETQYF	TRBV29-1	TRBJ2-5
CASSLQPEGEQFF	TRBV7-9	TRBJ2-1
CASSRTGNQETQYF	TRBV2	TRBJ2-5
CAWSVGSGPGYTF	TRBV30	TRBJ1-2
CASSVVPNTGELFF	TRBV9	TRBJ2-2
CASSLVSEQFF	TRBV5-6	TRBJ2-1
CASSEQTYEQYF	TRBV6-1	TRBJ2-7
CASSLAPRGETQYF	TRBV7-2	TRBJ2-5
CSVEVQRGSSYNEQFF	TRBV29-1	TRBJ2-1
CASRFLAGEGSEQFF	TRBV27	TRBJ2-1
CAISESGVQETQYF	TRBV10-3	TRBJ2-5
CASSPGQSSYNEQFF	TRBV5-1	TRBJ2-1
CAWSSGSSGTDTQYF	TRBV30	TRBJ2-3
CASSLEYLETQYF	TRBV7-7	TRBJ2-5
CATSRALAHNEQFF	TRBV15	TRBJ2-1
CASSWGSSYEQYF	TRBV6-6	TRBJ2-7
CASKAGGPYNEQFF	TRBV7-2	TRBJ2-1